This TCR beta chain emerged from a study of cytomegalovirus exposure and HLA in healthy donors. Amplification used 60 Vbeta primers and 13 Jbeta primers. Profiling relied on immunoSEQ multiplex PCR, and the TCRdb table lists in-frame clones only, not all of them. The repertoire consists of roughly 150,000 clones, with roughly three quarters occurring once and the leading ten covering approximately 3%. CDR1 and CDR2 (germline): MGHRA, YSYEKL. CDR3 length equals 16 residues. The V gene lost 1 base and the J gene lost 2 bases, with 12 bases spanning the gap. The source of this sequence is a male donor in good health and CMV-seronegative. The chain is built from TRBV4-1 and TRBJ2-4, with D maybe TRBD1 (6 bases). The specimen sequenced was PBMCs. The CDR3: CASSQVTGWTKNIQYF. The CDR3 nucleotides read TGCGCCAGCAGCCAAGTAACAGGGTGGACCAAAAACATTCAGTACTTC.